This T cell receptor beta chain comes out of a study of identical twins. Study outcomes and limitations: For out-of-frame alpha sequences shared by twins, low generation probability was in excess.

CDR1 is DFQATT, CDR2 SNEGSKA, per germline (reference sequence). This CDR3 spans 15 amino acids. Trimming cost V 6 bases and J 4 bases, with 19 bases left between them. From the 5' RACE reads, TCRdb called clonotypes with MiXCR, one entry per CDR3 protein. The sample lists 350,000 to 400,000 distinct CDR3 sequences, roughly 10% occurring once. To note about this clonotype: The antigen is undetermined.

The sequence derives from a woman between 50 and 59 years old in good health. Sample: naive T cells sorted from blood. The chain carries TRBV20-1 and TRBJ1-5, with D perhaps matching TRBD1 (5 bases). The CDR3 protein is CSAIQGAGFNQPQHF. The CDR3 coding sequence is TGCAGTGCGATTCAGGGAGCAGGATTTAATCAGCCCCAGCATTTT.